The rows below give T cell receptor beta chains drawn from one sample of a study of T and B cells in COVID-19 patients. One entry per CDR3 protein, called by TCRdb with MiXCR from the multiplex PCR reads. The table lists around 6,200 distinct CDR3 sequences, around 30% of them singletons. The sample consisted of blood. Receptors originate from a human donor with active COVID-19. The CDR3 runs from the conserved cysteine through the conserved F or W. Fields, in order: clone size, V gene, D gene, J gene, CDR3 protein, CDR3 DNA. A D gene is named only where the DNA matches it firmly. Where a row states a size, it is once, few, many or the class of an expanded clone; other rows omit it.

clone size: NA
V gene: TRBV6-1
D gene: TRBD1
J gene: TRBJ2-4
CDR3 protein: CASSPGTVWNIQYF
CDR3 DNA: TGTGCCAGCAGCCCCGGGACAGTGTGGAACATTCAGTACTTC

clone size: NA
V gene: TRBV12-3/TRBV12-4
D gene: TRBD1
J gene: TRBJ1-6
CDR3 protein: CASSPGQGNNSPLHF
CDR3 DNA: TGTGCCAGCAGTCCCGGACAGGGGAATAATTCACCCCTCCACTTT

clone size: NA
V gene: TRBV18
D gene: NA
J gene: TRBJ1-2
CDR3 protein: CASSPDRNPTF
CDR3 DNA: TGTGCCAGCTCACCCGACAGAAACCCCACCTTC

clone size: NA
V gene: TRBV5-1
D gene: NA
J gene: TRBJ2-3
CDR3 protein: CASSSRDYGVRVTDTQYF
CDR3 DNA: TGCGCCAGCAGCTCACGTGACTACGGGGTCCGGGTGACCGATACGCAGTATTTT

clone size: few
V gene: TRBV19
D gene: NA
J gene: TRBJ1-5
CDR3 protein: CASARRGTAQHF
CDR3 DNA: TGTGCCAGTGCGAGACGCGGAACAGCCCAGCATTTT

clone size: few
V gene: TRBV4-2
D gene: NA
J gene: TRBJ2-7
CDR3 protein: CASSLLEGDYEQYF
CDR3 DNA: TGTGCCAGCAGCCTCCTAGAGGGCGACTACGAGCAGTACTTC

clone size: NA
V gene: TRBV4-2
D gene: TRBD1
J gene: TRBJ2-7
CDR3 protein: CASSQSEGQTYEQYF
CDR3 DNA: TGTGCCAGCAGCCAATCTGAGGGACAGACCTACGAGCAGTACTTC

clone size: few
V gene: TRBV19
D gene: NA
J gene: TRBJ1-1
CDR3 protein: CASSVGAGPEAFF
CDR3 DNA: TGTGCCAGTAGTGTGGGGGCGGGACCTGAAGCTTTCTTT

clone size: medium-sized
V gene: TRBV6-5
D gene: TRBD1
J gene: TRBJ2-1
CDR3 protein: CASSENRGFSYNEQFF
CDR3 DNA: TGTGCCAGCAGTGAGAACAGGGGTTTCTCCTACAATGAGCAGTTCTTC

clone size: NA
V gene: TRBV29-1
D gene: NA
J gene: TRBJ2-4
CDR3 protein: CSVPWEERSKNIQYF
CDR3 DNA: TGCAGCGTCCCCTGGGAGGAGCGGTCCAAAAACATTCAGTACTTC

clone size: few
V gene: TRBV5-6
D gene: TRBD2
J gene: TRBJ2-2
CDR3 protein: CASSTLGRANTGELFF
CDR3 DNA: TGTGCCAGCAGCACACTGGGGAGGGCCAACACCGGGGAGCTGTTTTTT

clone size: NA
V gene: TRBV30
D gene: TRBD1
J gene: TRBJ1-5
CDR3 protein: CAWSRQGGNQPQHF
CDR3 DNA: TGTGCCTGGAGCCGACAGGGCGGCAATCAGCCCCAGCATTTT

clone size: NA
V gene: TRBV5-4
D gene: TRBD1
J gene: TRBJ1-2
CDR3 protein: CASSRGGQDGYGYTF
CDR3 DNA: TGTGCCAGCTCGAGGGGAGGACAGGATGGTTATGGCTACACCTTC

clone size: few
V gene: TRBV6-2/TRBV6-3
D gene: TRBD1
J gene: TRBJ2-7
CDR3 protein: CASSSIPVGTALRGQYF
CDR3 DNA: TGTGCCAGCAGTTCCATCCCGGTGGGGACAGCCCTACGTGGGCAGTACTTC

clone size: NA
V gene: TRBV7-3
D gene: TRBD1
J gene: TRBJ2-3
CDR3 protein: CASSPTDRGSDTQYF
CDR3 DNA: TGTGCCAGCAGCCCCACCGACAGGGGGTCAGATACGCAGTATTTT

clone size: NA
V gene: TRBV12-3/TRBV12-4
D gene: NA
J gene: TRBJ1-2
CDR3 protein: CASRGRTSYGYTF
CDR3 DNA: TGTGCCAGCAGGGGACGGACGTCTTATGGCTACACCTTC

clone size: few
V gene: TRBV6-5
D gene: TRBD1
J gene: TRBJ2-1
CDR3 protein: CASSYTGQGAGWQFF
CDR3 DNA: TGTGCCAGCAGTTACACGGGACAGGGGGCGGGGTGGCAGTTCTTC

clone size: NA
V gene: TRBV20-1
D gene: TRBD1
J gene: TRBJ1-1
CDR3 protein: CSAYNRGSLNTEAFF
CDR3 DNA: TGCAGTGCGTACAACAGGGGGAGTTTGAACACTGAAGCTTTCTTT

clone size: many
V gene: TRBV6-1
D gene: TRBD2
J gene: TRBJ2-2
CDR3 protein: CASSRAGGRTGELFF
CDR3 DNA: TGTGCCAGCAGTCGAGCGGGAGGGCGGACCGGGGAGCTGTTTTTT

clone size: NA
V gene: TRBV6-1
D gene: TRBD2
J gene: TRBJ2-1
CDR3 protein: CASRSNLAGEDHEQFF
CDR3 DNA: TGTGCCAGCAGGTCGAATCTAGCGGGAGAAGATCATGAGCAGTTCTTC

clone size: NA
V gene: TRBV20-1
D gene: TRBD2
J gene: TRBJ2-1
CDR3 protein: CSAVAGGSEQFF
CDR3 DNA: TGCAGTGCTGTCGCGGGGGGAAGTGAGCAGTTCTTC

clone size: once
V gene: TRBV6-5
D gene: NA
J gene: TRBJ1-2
CDR3 protein: CASSYPGEGYTF
CDR3 DNA: TGTGCCAGCAGTTACCCGGGCGAAGGCTACACCTTC

clone size: medium-sized
V gene: TRBV29-1
D gene: NA
J gene: TRBJ2-5
CDR3 protein: CSVKGYRVETQYF
CDR3 DNA: TGCAGCGTTAAGGGGTACAGGGTGGAGACCCAGTACTTC

clone size: NA
V gene: TRBV18
D gene: NA
J gene: TRBJ2-1
CDR3 protein: CASSPGLYNEQFF
CDR3 DNA: TGTGCCAGCTCACCGGGACTGTACAATGAGCAGTTCTTC

clone size: NA
V gene: TRBV28
D gene: TRBD2
J gene: TRBJ2-3
CDR3 protein: CASSEREGPDTQYF
CDR3 DNA: TGTGCCAGCAGTGAGCGGGAGGGCCCCGATACGCAGTATTTT

clone size: NA
V gene: TRBV10-3
D gene: TRBD1
J gene: TRBJ1-1
CDR3 protein: CAISQTGQGNTEAFF
CDR3 DNA: TGTGCCATCAGCCAGACAGGGCAGGGGAACACTGAAGCTTTCTTT

clone size: medium-sized
V gene: TRBV5-6
D gene: TRBD1
J gene: TRBJ2-3
CDR3 protein: CASSLRRTGGSTDTQYF
CDR3 DNA: TGTGCCAGCAGCCTACGACGGACAGGGGGAAGCACAGATACGCAGTATTTT

clone size: NA
V gene: TRBV12-3/TRBV12-4
D gene: NA
J gene: TRBJ1-6
CDR3 protein: CASSRTENSPLHF
CDR3 DNA: TGTGCCAGCAGCCGGACGGAGAATTCACCCCTCCACTTT

clone size: few
V gene: TRBV6-5
D gene: TRBD1
J gene: TRBJ1-4
CDR3 protein: CASSKGGTNEKLFF
CDR3 DNA: TGTGCCAGCAGTAAAGGGGGCACTAATGAAAAACTGTTTTTT

clone size: medium-sized
V gene: TRBV29-1
D gene: NA
J gene: TRBJ2-6
CDR3 protein: CSVGRGAGANVLTF
CDR3 DNA: TGCAGCGTTGGTCGCGGGGCTGGGGCCAACGTCCTGACTTTC

clone size: NA
V gene: TRBV30
D gene: TRBD1
J gene: TRBJ1-2
CDR3 protein: CAWSRGRGDYGYTF
CDR3 DNA: TGTGCCTGGAGTCGGGGCAGGGGGGACTATGGCTACACCTTC

clone size: medium-sized
V gene: TRBV27
D gene: NA
J gene: TRBJ2-2
CDR3 protein: CASSSGTPNTGELFF
CDR3 DNA: TGTGCCAGCAGTTCAGGGACACCGAACACCGGGGAGCTGTTTTTT

clone size: NA
V gene: TRBV7-9
D gene: TRBD1
J gene: TRBJ1-5
CDR3 protein: CASSFGTDNQPQHF
CDR3 DNA: TGTGCCAGCAGCTTTGGGACAGACAATCAGCCCCAGCATTTT

clone size: NA
V gene: TRBV19
D gene: NA
J gene: TRBJ1-2
CDR3 protein: CASPTQDNYGYTF
CDR3 DNA: TGTGCCAGTCCTACTCAGGACAACTATGGCTACACCTTC

clone size: once
V gene: TRBV7-7
D gene: NA
J gene: TRBJ1-2
CDR3 protein: CASSSWKDSCNYGYTF
CDR3 DNA: TGTGCCAGCAGCTCCTGGAAGGACAGTTGTAACTATGGCTACACCTTC

clone size: once
V gene: TRBV20-1
D gene: TRBD2
J gene: TRBJ2-1
CDR3 protein: CSARAWTSGIYNEQFF
CDR3 DNA: TGCAGTGCTAGAGCCTGGACTAGCGGGATCTACAATGAGCAGTTCTTC

clone size: few
V gene: TRBV12-3/TRBV12-4
D gene: NA
J gene: TRBJ1-2
CDR3 protein: CASSRVRGGGYTF
CDR3 DNA: TGTGCCAGCAGTCGCGTCCGGGGTGGGGGCTACACCTTC

clone size: few
V gene: TRBV12-3/TRBV12-4
D gene: TRBD1
J gene: TRBJ2-3
CDR3 protein: CASSLEGATQYF
CDR3 DNA: TGTGCCAGCAGTTTAGAGGGGGCAACGCAGTATTTT

clone size: NA
V gene: TRBV19
D gene: NA
J gene: TRBJ1-1
CDR3 protein: CASSIARGTEAFF
CDR3 DNA: TGTGCCAGTAGTATAGCCAGGGGCACTGAAGCTTTCTTT

clone size: NA
V gene: TRBV6-2/TRBV6-3
D gene: TRBD1
J gene: TRBJ1-5
CDR3 protein: CASAGAATAGQGGQPQHF
CDR3 DNA: TGTGCCAGCGCGGGCGCGGCTACCGCGGGACAGGGTGGGCAGCCCCAGCATTTT

clone size: once
V gene: TRBV6-5
D gene: NA
J gene: TRBJ2-1
CDR3 protein: CASSEAVRGSYEQFF
CDR3 DNA: TGTGCCAGCAGTGAAGCGGTGCGCGGCTCCTACGAGCAGTTCTTC

clone size: NA
V gene: TRBV18
D gene: TRBD2
J gene: TRBJ2-1
CDR3 protein: CASSPSSGNEQFF
CDR3 DNA: TGTGCCAGCTCACCAAGTAGCGGGAATGAGCAGTTCTTC

clone size: few
V gene: TRBV12-3/TRBV12-4
D gene: NA
J gene: TRBJ1-3
CDR3 protein: CASRQGDGNTIYF
CDR3 DNA: TGTGCCAGCAGGCAGGGTGATGGAAACACCATATATTTT

clone size: few
V gene: TRBV19
D gene: TRBD1
J gene: TRBJ2-7
CDR3 protein: CASSMGQGAYEQYF
CDR3 DNA: TGTGCCAGTAGTATGGGACAGGGGGCCTACGAGCAGTACTTC

clone size: NA
V gene: TRBV29-1
D gene: TRBD1
J gene: TRBJ2-6
CDR3 protein: CSVSGTGAYVLTF
CDR3 DNA: TGCAGCGTCTCCGGGACAGGGGCCTACGTCCTGACTTTC

clone size: NA
V gene: TRBV6-2/TRBV6-3
D gene: TRBD2
J gene: TRBJ2-1
CDR3 protein: CASLHSGRGNEQFF
CDR3 DNA: TGTGCCAGCCTTCATAGCGGGAGAGGGAATGAGCAGTTCTTC

clone size: NA
V gene: TRBV6-6
D gene: TRBD2
J gene: TRBJ2-2
CDR3 protein: CASSSSGGRTGELFF
CDR3 DNA: TGTGCCAGCAGTTCGTCGGGGGGGCGTACCGGGGAGCTGTTTTTT

clone size: NA
V gene: TRBV6-5
D gene: TRBD1
J gene: TRBJ2-1
CDR3 protein: CASSGSGTGANEQFF
CDR3 DNA: TGTGCCAGCAGTGGTTCCGGGACAGGGGCCAATGAGCAGTTCTTC

clone size: few
V gene: TRBV27
D gene: TRBD1
J gene: TRBJ1-2
CDR3 protein: CASSPSSTGGGYGYTF
CDR3 DNA: TGTGCCAGCAGTCCCAGTTCGACAGGGGGAGGGTATGGCTACACCTTC

clone size: many
V gene: TRBV27
D gene: TRBD2
J gene: TRBJ2-3
CDR3 protein: CASRRAGSTDTQYF
CDR3 DNA: TGTGCCAGCAGGAGAGCGGGAAGCACAGATACGCAGTATTTT

clone size: few
V gene: TRBV12-3/TRBV12-4
D gene: NA
J gene: TRBJ2-5
CDR3 protein: CASSFGRVETQYF
CDR3 DNA: TGTGCCAGCAGTTTCGGCAGGGTAGAGACCCAGTACTTC

clone size: few
V gene: TRBV18
D gene: TRBD2
J gene: TRBJ2-1
CDR3 protein: CASSPRTSGSNEQFF
CDR3 DNA: TGTGCCAGCTCACCAAGAACTAGCGGGAGCAATGAGCAGTTCTTC

clone size: NA
V gene: TRBV4-3
D gene: NA
J gene: TRBJ2-1
CDR3 protein: CASSLLAGRLSYNEQFF
CDR3 DNA: TGCGCCAGCAGCCTACTCGCGGGACGCCTGTCCTACAATGAGCAGTTCTTC

clone size: medium-sized
V gene: TRBV19
D gene: TRBD2
J gene: TRBJ2-3
CDR3 protein: CATATGGGTDTQYF
CDR3 DNA: TGTGCCACCGCGACGGGGGGAGGCACAGATACGCAGTATTTT

clone size: few
V gene: TRBV12-3/TRBV12-4
D gene: TRBD2
J gene: TRBJ2-1
CDR3 protein: CASSSSGALNEQFF
CDR3 DNA: TGTGCCAGCAGTTCGAGCGGGGCCCTTAATGAGCAGTTCTTC

clone size: few
V gene: TRBV18
D gene: TRBD1
J gene: TRBJ1-1
CDR3 protein: CASSRTGPTEAFF
CDR3 DNA: TGTGCCAGCTCACGGACAGGGCCCACTGAAGCTTTCTTT

clone size: NA
V gene: TRBV12-3/TRBV12-4
D gene: NA
J gene: TRBJ1-5
CDR3 protein: CASSSSGGNQPQHF
CDR3 DNA: TGTGCCAGCAGTTCTTCAGGGGGCAATCAGCCCCAGCATTTT

clone size: medium-sized
V gene: TRBV6-5
D gene: NA
J gene: TRBJ1-4
CDR3 protein: CASRDSFATNEKLFF
CDR3 DNA: TGTGCCAGCAGGGACAGTTTCGCAACTAATGAAAAACTGTTTTTT